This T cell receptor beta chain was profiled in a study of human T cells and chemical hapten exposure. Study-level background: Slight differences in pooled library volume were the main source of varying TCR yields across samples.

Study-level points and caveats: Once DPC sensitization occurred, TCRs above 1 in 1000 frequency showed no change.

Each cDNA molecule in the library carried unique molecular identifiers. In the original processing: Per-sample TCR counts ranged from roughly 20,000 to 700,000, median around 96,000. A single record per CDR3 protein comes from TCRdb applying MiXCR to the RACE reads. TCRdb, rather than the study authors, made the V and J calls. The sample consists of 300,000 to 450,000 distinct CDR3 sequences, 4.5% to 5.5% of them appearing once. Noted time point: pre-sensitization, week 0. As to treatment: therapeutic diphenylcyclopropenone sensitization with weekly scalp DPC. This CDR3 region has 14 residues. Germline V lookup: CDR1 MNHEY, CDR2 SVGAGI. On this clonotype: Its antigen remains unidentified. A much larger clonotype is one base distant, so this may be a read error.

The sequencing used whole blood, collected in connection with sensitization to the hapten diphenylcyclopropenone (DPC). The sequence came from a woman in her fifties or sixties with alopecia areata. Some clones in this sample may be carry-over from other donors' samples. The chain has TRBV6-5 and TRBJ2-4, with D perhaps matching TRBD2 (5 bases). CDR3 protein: CVSKKPGAKNIQYF. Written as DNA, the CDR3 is TGTGTCAGCAAGAAGCCGGGGGCCAAAAACATTCAGTACTTC.